These T cell receptor beta chains were read from a single sample in a study of early T cells in non-severe SARS-CoV-2 infection. Using its own MiXCR run on the 5' RACE reads, TCRdb lists one record per CDR3 protein. This table has approximately 28,000 distinct CDR3 sequences, 4.5% to 6% appearing once. The specimen was whole blood. These receptors were taken from an adult who was a healthcare worker with PCR-confirmed SARS-CoV-2 infection or an uninfected control (not recorded which). CDR3s include the opening cysteine and the closing phenylalanine or tryptophan. Fields, in order: V gene, J gene, clone size, D gene, CDR3 DNA, CDR3 protein. D genes are given only for firm matches. The size entry is marked missing in some rows and otherwise reads once, few, many or a size class.

TRBV7-9	TRBJ2-3	NA	NA	TGTGCCAGCAGCAACTCGGACAGACCAGATACGCAGTATTTT	CASSNSDRPDTQYF
TRBV20-1	TRBJ1-4	few	TRBD1	TGCAGTGCCCCCGGGACAGGGGGCGCGTCGCTCGAAAAACTGTTTTTT	CSAPGTGGASLEKLFF
TRBV20-1	TRBJ2-2	many	NA	TGCAGTGCTAATATGCAGGGAGGCGGGGAGCTGTTTTTT	CSANMQGGGELFF
TRBV12-3/TRBV12-4	TRBJ1-6	many	TRBD1	TGTGCCAGCAGTTTGGGACAGGGTGGTTCACCCCTCCACTTT	CASSLGQGGSPLHF
TRBV13	TRBJ1-1	few	NA	TGTGCCAGCAGCGCTTATGCGGAACTTTCTGAAGCTTTCTTT	CASSAYAELSEAFF
TRBV30	TRBJ2-7	NA	NA	TGTGCCTGGAGTGGACGATCCTACGAGCAGTACTTC	CAWSGRSYEQYF
TRBV29-1	TRBJ2-7	many	NA	TGCAGCGTTGAAGAAGTGGGCCAGTCCTACGAGCAGTACTTC	CSVEEVGQSYEQYF
TRBV3-1	TRBJ2-7	NA	NA	TGTGCCAGCAGCCAGTCGGACAGATCCTACGAGCAGTACTTC	CASSQSDRSYEQYF
TRBV4-2	TRBJ2-1	many	NA	TGTGCCAGCAGCCAAGATCCAGGCCCCAATGAGCAGTTCTTC	CASSQDPGPNEQFF
TRBV30	TRBJ1-2	medium-sized	NA	TGTGCCTGGAGAGAGACAGTGAGCTACACCTTC	CAWRETVSYTF
TRBV7-9	TRBJ1-2	NA	NA	TGTGCCAGCAGCTCCGATGGCTACACCTTC	CASSSDGYTF
TRBV2	TRBJ2-7	NA	NA	TGTGCCAGCCTTGAAGGAACCTCCTACGAGCAGTACTTC	CASLEGTSYEQYF
TRBV19	TRBJ1-4	NA	NA	TGTGCCAGTAAGGGGTGGAATGAAAAACTGTTTTTT	CASKGWNEKLFF
TRBV11-2	TRBJ2-1	many	NA	TGTGCCAGCAGCTTAGCCGGAAGGAACAATGAGCAGTTCTTC	CASSLAGRNNEQFF
TRBV5-5	TRBJ2-5	few	TRBD2	TGTGCCAGCAGCTCCCTATGGCCAGCGGGGAGTCAAGAGACCCAGTACTTC	CASSSLWPAGSQETQYF
TRBV24-1	TRBJ2-2	many	NA	TGTGCCACCAGCGGGACACCGAACACCGGGGAGCTGTTTTTT	CATSGTPNTGELFF
TRBV7-6	TRBJ2-1	many	TRBD2	TGTGCCAGCACCCCCTTTGGGGGGGGTTCTTCACCTTCCTACAATGAGCAGTTCTTC	CASTPFGGGSSPSYNEQFF
TRBV10-2	TRBJ1-2	many	NA	TGCGCCAGCATGGGCCTGAACTATGGCTACACCTTC	CASMGLNYGYTF
TRBV29-1	TRBJ2-3	NA	TRBD1	TGCAGCGTTGACACCGACAGGGTCACAGATACGCAGTATTTT	CSVDTDRVTDTQYF
TRBV6-2/TRBV6-3	TRBJ2-7	many	NA	TGTGCCAGCAGTTACTCTGAGGACGGAACCTACGAGCAGTACTTC	CASSYSEDGTYEQYF
TRBV10-3	TRBJ1-2	many	NA	TGTGCCATCAGTGAGCCAACTGGACCTCCTCCAACCTCCGGCTACACCTTC	CAISEPTGPPPTSGYTF
TRBV19	TRBJ2-2	many	NA	TGTGCCAGTAGTTGGAGGAACACCGGGGAGCTGTTTTTT	CASSWRNTGELFF
TRBV7-2	TRBJ2-3	many	NA	TGTGCCAGCAGCTTAGCTGGCGTTAGCACAGATACGCAGTATTTT	CASSLAGVSTDTQYF